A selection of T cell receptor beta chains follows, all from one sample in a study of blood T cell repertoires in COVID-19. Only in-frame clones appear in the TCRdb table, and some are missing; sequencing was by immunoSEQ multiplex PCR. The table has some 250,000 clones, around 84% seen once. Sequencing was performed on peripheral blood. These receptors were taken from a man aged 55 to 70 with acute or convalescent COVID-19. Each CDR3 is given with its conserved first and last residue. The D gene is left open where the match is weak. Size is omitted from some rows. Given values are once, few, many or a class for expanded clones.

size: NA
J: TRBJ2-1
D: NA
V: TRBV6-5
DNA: TGTGCCAGCCAGGAAAATTTAGCGGACAATGAGCAGTTCTTC
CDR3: CASQENLADNEQFF

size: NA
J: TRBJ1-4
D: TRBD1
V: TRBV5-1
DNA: TGCGCCAGCAGCCCCCCGGGACAGGGGCGAGGTAGAGAAAAACTGTTTTTT
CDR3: CASSPPGQGRGREKLFF

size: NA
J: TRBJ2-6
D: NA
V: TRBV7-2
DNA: TGTGCCAGCAGCTTAGCCGGGTTAGGTGGGGCCAACGTCCTGACTTTC
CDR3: CASSLAGLGGANVLTF

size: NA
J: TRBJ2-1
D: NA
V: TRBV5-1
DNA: TGCGCCAGCAGCTTGAGCGGCTCCTACAATGAGCAGTTCTTC
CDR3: CASSLSGSYNEQFF

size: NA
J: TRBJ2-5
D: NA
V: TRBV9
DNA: TGTGCCAGCAGCACCCCAGGGCTCCAAGAGACCCAGTACTTC
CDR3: CASSTPGLQETQYF

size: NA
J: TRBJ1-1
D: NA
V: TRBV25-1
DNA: TGTGCCAGCAGCCCCCCCGGGAGGGTGAACACTGAAGCTTTCTTT
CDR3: CASSPPGRVNTEAFF

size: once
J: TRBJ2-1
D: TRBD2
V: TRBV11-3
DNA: TGTGCCAGCAGCGTCCACGGGACTAGCGGGGGTGGCGAGCAGTTCTTC
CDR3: CASSVHGTSGGGEQFF

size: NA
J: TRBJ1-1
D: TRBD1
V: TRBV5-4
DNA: TGTGCCAGCAGCTTGGATCCACGTGAATGGCGGAACAGGGGGCACGACGCTTTCTTT
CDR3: CASSLDPREWRNRGHDAFF

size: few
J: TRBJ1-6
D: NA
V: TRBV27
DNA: TGTGCCAGCAAGCAAAGAATCAATTCACCCCTCCACTTT
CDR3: CASKQRINSPLHF

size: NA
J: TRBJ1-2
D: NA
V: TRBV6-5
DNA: TGTGCCAGCAGTTACGGGCGCCAGGCCCCCTATGGCTACACCTTC
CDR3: CASSYGRQAPYGYTF

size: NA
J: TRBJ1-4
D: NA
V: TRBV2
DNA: TGTGCCAGCAGTGACTACGGTAGTGAAAAACTGTTTTTT
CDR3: CASSDYGSEKLFF

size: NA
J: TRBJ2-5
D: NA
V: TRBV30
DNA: TGTGCCTGGTCACCCGCCCCGGCGAGGGAGACCCAGTACTTC
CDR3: CAWSPAPARETQYF

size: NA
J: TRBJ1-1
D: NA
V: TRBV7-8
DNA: TGTGCCAGCACCAGACAGACAGGGAACACTGAAGCTTTCTTT
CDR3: CASTRQTGNTEAFF

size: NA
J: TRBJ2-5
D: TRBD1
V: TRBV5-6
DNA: TGTGCCAGCAGCAGGGGGGACAGGGCTGACCAAGAGACCCAGTACTTC
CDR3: CASSRGDRADQETQYF

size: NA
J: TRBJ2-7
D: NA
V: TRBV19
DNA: TGTGCCACTGTGGATTCGCCCGGACAGTTTAGGGACGAGCAGTACTTC
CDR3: CATVDSPGQFRDEQYF

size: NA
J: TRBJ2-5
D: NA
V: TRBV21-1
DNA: TGTGCCAGCGCCCCCGGGACTAGCGGGACGGTAGTAGAAGAGACCCAGTACTTC
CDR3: CASAPGTSGTVVEETQYF

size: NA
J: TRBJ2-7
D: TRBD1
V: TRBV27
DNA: TGTGCCAGCAGCCCGCCGGGACAGGTCTCCTACGAGCAGTACTTC
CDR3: CASSPPGQVSYEQYF

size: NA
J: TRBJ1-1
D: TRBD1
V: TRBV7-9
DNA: TGTGCCAGCAGCCCGGACAGGGGGCTAGGTGAAGCTTTCTTT
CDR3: CASSPDRGLGEAFF

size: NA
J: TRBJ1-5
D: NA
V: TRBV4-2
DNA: TGTGCCAGCAGCTTAGAGGGCGGAAATAGCAATCAGCCCCAGCATTTT
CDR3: CASSLEGGNSNQPQHF

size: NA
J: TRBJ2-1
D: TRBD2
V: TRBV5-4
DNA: TGTGCCAGCAGCTTGAGGGCGGGGGGGCGAAATGAGCAGTTCTTC
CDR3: CASSLRAGGRNEQFF

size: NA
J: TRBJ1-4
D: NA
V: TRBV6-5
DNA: TGTGCCAGCAGTTACTCGGACAGTGCAACTAATGAAAAACTGTTTTTT
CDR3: CASSYSDSATNEKLFF

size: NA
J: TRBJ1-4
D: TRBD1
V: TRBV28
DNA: TGTGCCAGCAGCCTACAGGGGGCGCGTGAAAAACTGTTTTTT
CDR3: CASSLQGAREKLFF

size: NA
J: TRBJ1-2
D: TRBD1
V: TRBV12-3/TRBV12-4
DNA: TGTGCCAGCAGTTTGGGACAGAGGACCGAGGCCACCTTC
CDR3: CASSLGQRTEATF

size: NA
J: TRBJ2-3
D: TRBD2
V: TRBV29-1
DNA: TGCAGCGTGGCCCAGGGTAGCGGGAGGGCGGCAGATACGCAGTATTTT
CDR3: CSVAQGSGRAADTQYF

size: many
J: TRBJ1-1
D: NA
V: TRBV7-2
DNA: TGTGCCAGCAGCTTACAGGAGGGCACTGAAGCTTTCTTT
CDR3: CASSLQEGTEAFF

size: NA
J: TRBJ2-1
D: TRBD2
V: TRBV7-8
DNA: TGTGCCAGCAGCTTAGCCGGACTAGCTCAAGCCTACTGGTACAATGAGCAGTTCTTC
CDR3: CASSLAGLAQAYWYNEQFF

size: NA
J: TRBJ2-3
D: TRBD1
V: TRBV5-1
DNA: TGCGCCAGCAGCTTGGGGTTTGGGGGACAGGGCTCAGATACGCAGTATTTT
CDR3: CASSLGFGGQGSDTQYF

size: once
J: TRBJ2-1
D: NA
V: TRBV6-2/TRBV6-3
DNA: TGTGCCAGCAGTTATACTAGTTCGCACAATGAGCAGTTCTTC
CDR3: CASSYTSSHNEQFF

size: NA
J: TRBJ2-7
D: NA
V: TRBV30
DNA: TGTGCCTGGAGTCCTGGAGCGGGTCGGTCCTACGAGCAGTACTTC
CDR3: CAWSPGAGRSYEQYF

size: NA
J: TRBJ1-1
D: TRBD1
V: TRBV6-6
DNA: TGTGCCAGCAGCTCCTCATACCCCCAGGGGGCAGCTTTCTTT
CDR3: CASSSSYPQGAAFF

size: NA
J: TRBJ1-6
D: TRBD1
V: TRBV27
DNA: TGTGCCAGCAGCTACCGGACAGGGGGTCATTCACCCCTCCACTTT
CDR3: CASSYRTGGHSPLHF

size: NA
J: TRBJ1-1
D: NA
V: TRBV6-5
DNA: TGTGCCAGCAGTTACAGCAACACTGAAGCTTTCTTT
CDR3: CASSYSNTEAFF

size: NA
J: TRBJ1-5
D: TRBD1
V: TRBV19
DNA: TGTGCCACCTCGGGACAGGCATCACGGCCCCAGCATTTT
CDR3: CATSGQASRPQHF

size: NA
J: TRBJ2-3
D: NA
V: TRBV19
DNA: TGTGCCAGTAGTGCTCAGGGGCGCCGGACAGATACGCAGTATTTT
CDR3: CASSAQGRRTDTQYF

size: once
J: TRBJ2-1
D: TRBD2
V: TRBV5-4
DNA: TGTGCCAGCAGCCGGGAGCGGGAGCCATTTGAGCAGTTCTTC
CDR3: CASSREREPFEQFF

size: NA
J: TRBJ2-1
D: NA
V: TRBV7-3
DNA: TGTGCCAGCAGCCGGACATTGTCCTACAATGAGCAGTTCTTC
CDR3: CASSRTLSYNEQFF

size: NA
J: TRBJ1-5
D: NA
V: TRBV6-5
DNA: TGTGCCAGCAGTTACTCTAGGGGGAATCAGCCCCAGCATTTT
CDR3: CASSYSRGNQPQHF

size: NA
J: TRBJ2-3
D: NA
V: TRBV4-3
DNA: TGCGCCAGCAGCCTCGGGATGTTCGCAGATACGCAGTATTTT
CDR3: CASSLGMFADTQYF

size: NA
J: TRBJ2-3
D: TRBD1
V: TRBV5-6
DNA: TGTGCCAGCAGCAAGGGACAGGTTAGATCTAGCACAGATACGCAGTATTTT
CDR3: CASSKGQVRSSTDTQYF

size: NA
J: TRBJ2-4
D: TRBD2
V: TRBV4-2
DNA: TGTGCCAGCAGCCAAGTTACTACGGGGACTAGCTTGGGAAACATTCAGTACTTC
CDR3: CASSQVTTGTSLGNIQYF

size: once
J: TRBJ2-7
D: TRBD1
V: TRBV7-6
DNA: TGTGCCAGCAGCTTAGGGACAGGGGTGTACGAGCAGTACTTC
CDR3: CASSLGTGVYEQYF

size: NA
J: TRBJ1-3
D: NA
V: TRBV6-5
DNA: TGTGCCAGCATTCAGGGTCACAGCTCTGGAAACACCATATATTTT
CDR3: CASIQGHSSGNTIYF

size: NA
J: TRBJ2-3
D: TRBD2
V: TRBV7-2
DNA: TGTGCCAGCAGCTTACACGGACTAGCGGGCACAGATACGCAGTATTTT
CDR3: CASSLHGLAGTDTQYF

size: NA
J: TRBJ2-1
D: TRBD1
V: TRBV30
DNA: TGTGCCTGGAGTGTCGGGACAGCAACGGATGAGCAGTTCTTC
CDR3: CAWSVGTATDEQFF

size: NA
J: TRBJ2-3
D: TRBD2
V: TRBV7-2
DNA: TGTGCCAGCAGCTTGGTCCTAGCGGGAGGACACACAGATACGCAGTATTTT
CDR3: CASSLVLAGGHTDTQYF

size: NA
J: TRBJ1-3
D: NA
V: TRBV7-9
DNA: TGTGCCAGCAGGGGGGGTGTCCCTGGAAACACCATATATTTT
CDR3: CASRGGVPGNTIYF

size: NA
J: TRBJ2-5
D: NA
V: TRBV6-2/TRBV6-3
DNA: TGTGCCAGCAGTTACTCGGCAGGGGATAGACAAGAGACCCAGTACTTC
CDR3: CASSYSAGDRQETQYF

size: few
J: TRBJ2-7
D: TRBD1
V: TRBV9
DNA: TGTGCCAGCAGCGTAGCGGACAGGGGTCCCTACGAGCAGTACTTC
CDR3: CASSVADRGPYEQYF

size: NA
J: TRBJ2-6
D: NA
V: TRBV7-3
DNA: TGTGCCAGCAGCTACAGCCTATCTGGGGCCAACGTCCTGACTTTC
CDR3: CASSYSLSGANVLTF

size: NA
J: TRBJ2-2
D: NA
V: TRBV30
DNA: TGTGCCTGGAACTCGAACACCGGGGAGCTGTTTTTT
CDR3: CAWNSNTGELFF

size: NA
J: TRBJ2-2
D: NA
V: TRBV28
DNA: TGTGCCAGCAGCTTTTACGGGGAGCTGTTTTTT
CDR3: CASSFYGELFF

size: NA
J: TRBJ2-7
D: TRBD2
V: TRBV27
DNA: TGTGCCAGCAGTTTAGCCGGGACTAGGGGTTACGAGCAGTACTTC
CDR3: CASSLAGTRGYEQYF

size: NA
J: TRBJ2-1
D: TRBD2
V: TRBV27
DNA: TGTGCCAGCAGTCCTGACGGGAGGCTATACAATGAGCAGTTCTTC
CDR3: CASSPDGRLYNEQFF